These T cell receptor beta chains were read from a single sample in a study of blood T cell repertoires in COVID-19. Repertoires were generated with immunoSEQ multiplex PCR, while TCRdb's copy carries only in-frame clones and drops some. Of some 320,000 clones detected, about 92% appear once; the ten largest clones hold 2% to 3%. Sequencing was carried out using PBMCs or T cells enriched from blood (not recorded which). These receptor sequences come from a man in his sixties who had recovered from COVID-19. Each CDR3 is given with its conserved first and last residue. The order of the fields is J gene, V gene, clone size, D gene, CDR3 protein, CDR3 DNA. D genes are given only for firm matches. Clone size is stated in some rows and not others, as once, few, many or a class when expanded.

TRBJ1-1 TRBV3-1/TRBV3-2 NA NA CASSPLQEQNTEAFF TGTGCCAGCAGCCCCCTACAGGAGCAGAACACTGAAGCTTTCTTT
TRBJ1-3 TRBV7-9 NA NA CASSPPGSLGNTIYF TGTGCCAGCAGCCCTCCAGGCAGCCTTGGAAACACCATATATTTT
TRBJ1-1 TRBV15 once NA CATSRDGGASGAFF TGTGCCACCAGCAGAGATGGGGGCGCAAGTGGAGCTTTCTTT
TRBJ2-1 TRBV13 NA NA CASSFRADSYNEQFF TGTGCCAGCAGCTTCAGGGCCGACTCCTACAATGAGCAGTTCTTC
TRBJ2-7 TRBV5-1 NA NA CASSLSSGYGSREQYF TGCGCCAGCAGCTTGAGTTCGGGGTATGGGTCCCGCGAGCAGTACTTC
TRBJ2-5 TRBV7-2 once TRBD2 CASSLAGRGGIETQYF TGTGCCAGCAGCTTAGCCGGGCGGGGGGGCATTGAGACCCAGTACTTC
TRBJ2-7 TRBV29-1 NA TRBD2 CSVESEEREWPYEQYF TGCAGCGTTGAAAGCGAGGAGCGGGAGTGGCCTTACGAGCAGTACTTC
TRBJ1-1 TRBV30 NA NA CAGRRTARNTEAFF TGTGCCGGCCGAAGGACAGCCAGGAACACTGAAGCTTTCTTT
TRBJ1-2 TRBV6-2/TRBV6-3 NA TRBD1 CASSYERDSSSYTF TGTGCCAGCAGTTACGAACGGGACAGCTCGAGTTACACCTTC
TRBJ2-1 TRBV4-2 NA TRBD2 CASSQGRENSYNEQFF TGTGCCAGCAGCCAAGGGCGGGAGAACTCCTACAATGAGCAGTTCTTC
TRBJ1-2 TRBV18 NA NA CASSPQGTQWGYTF TGTGCCAGCTCACCACAGGGGACTCAGTGGGGCTACACCTTC
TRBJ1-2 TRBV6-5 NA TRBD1 CASMTGTGGGYTF TGTGCCAGCATGACAGGGACAGGGGGTGGCTACACCTTC
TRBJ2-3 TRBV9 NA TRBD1 CASSTSGTGFADTQYF TGTGCCAGCAGCACCTCCGGGACAGGGTTTGCAGATACGCAGTATTTT
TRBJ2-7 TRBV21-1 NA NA CASSKPLGGEYEQYF TGTGCCAGCAGCAAGCCCTTGGGCGGGGAGTACGAGCAGTACTTC
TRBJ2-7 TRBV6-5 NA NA CASRAETYEQYF TGTGCCAGCAGAGCGGAGACCTACGAGCAGTACTTC
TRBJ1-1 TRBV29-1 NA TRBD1 CSGRTQGTEAFF TGCAGCGGTAGGACACAGGGGACTGAAGCTTTCTTT
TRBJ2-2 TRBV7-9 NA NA CASSLGRGFTGELFF TGTGCCAGCAGCTTAGGGCGAGGTTTCACCGGGGAGCTGTTTTTT
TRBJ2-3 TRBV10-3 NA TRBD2 CAISESRGGLADTQYF TGTGCCATCAGTGAGTCACGGGGGGGCCTAGCGGATACGCAGTATTTT
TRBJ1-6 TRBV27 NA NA CASSLFGEVRSPLHF TGTGCCAGCAGTTTATTCGGGGAAGTGCGTTCACCCCTCCACTTT
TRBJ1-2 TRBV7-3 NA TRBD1 CASSPRQGANYGYTF TGTGCCAGCAGCCCTAGACAGGGAGCTAACTATGGCTACACCTTC
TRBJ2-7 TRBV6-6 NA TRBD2 CASSRSFIEGGPTTASYEQYF TGTGCCAGCAGTCGCTCTTTTATCGAGGGAGGGCCCACAACCGCCTCCTACGAGCAGTACTTC
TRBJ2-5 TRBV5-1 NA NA CASSLAFSSGGGETQYF TGCGCCAGCAGCTTGGCCTTTTCGAGCGGAGGAGGAGAGACCCAGTACTTC
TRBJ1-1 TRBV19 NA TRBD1 CASSPRGHTEAFF TGTGCCAGTAGCCCCAGGGGGCACACTGAAGCTTTCTTT
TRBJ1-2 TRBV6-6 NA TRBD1 CASRDRGFDYGYTF TGTGCCAGCAGGGACAGGGGGTTCGACTATGGCTACACCTTC
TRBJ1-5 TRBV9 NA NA CASSAQGSGNQPQHF TGTGCCAGCAGCGCCCAGGGTTCCGGGAATCAGCCCCAGCATTTT
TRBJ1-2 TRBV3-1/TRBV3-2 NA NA CASSQDEGRRYGYTF TGTGCCAGCAGCCAAGACGAGGGCCGTAGGTATGGCTACACCTTC
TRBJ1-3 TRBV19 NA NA CASAISVNRVGGGNTIYF TGTGCCAGTGCTATCTCGGTTAACAGGGTCGGAGGTGGAAACACCATATATTTT
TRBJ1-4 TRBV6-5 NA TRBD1 CASRQPGQAKLFF TGTGCCAGCAGACAACCGGGACAGGCTAAACTGTTTTTT
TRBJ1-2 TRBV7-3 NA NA CASSAGGRYGYTF TGTGCCAGCAGCGCTGGCGGGCGCTATGGCTACACCTTC
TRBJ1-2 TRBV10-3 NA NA CAISVGGAPGYTF TGTGCCATCAGTGTAGGGGGGGCGCCTGGCTACACCTTC
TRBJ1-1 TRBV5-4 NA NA CASSPWSSRNTEAFF TGTGCCAGCAGCCCCTGGTCGTCGCGGAACACTGAAGCTTTCTTT
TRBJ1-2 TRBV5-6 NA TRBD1 CASNTRGQGADYTF TGTGCCAGCAACACGAGGGGACAGGGGGCGGACTACACCTTC
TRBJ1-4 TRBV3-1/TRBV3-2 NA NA CASSQGAGNQEKLFF TGTGCCAGCAGCCAAGGGGCGGGTAACCAGGAAAAACTGTTTTTT
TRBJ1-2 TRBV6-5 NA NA CASKRRDDYGYTF TGTGCCAGCAAACGGAGGGACGACTATGGCTACACCTTC
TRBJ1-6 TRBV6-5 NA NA CASSLDPPSPLHF TGTGCCAGCAGTTTAGATCCCCCTTCCCCCCTCCACTTT
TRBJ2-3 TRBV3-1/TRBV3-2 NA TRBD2 CASSQILGLETDTQYF TGTGCCAGCAGCCAAATTTTGGGACTAGAAACAGATACGCAGTATTTT
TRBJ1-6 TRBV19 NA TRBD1 CASRASGTVVDHSPLHF TGTGCCAGCCGAGCTTCCGGGACAGTCGTTGATCATTCACCCCTCCACTTT
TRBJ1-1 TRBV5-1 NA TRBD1 CASSRGPVNTEAFF TGCGCCAGCAGCAGGGGGCCGGTGAACACTGAAGCTTTCTTT
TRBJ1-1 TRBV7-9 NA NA CASSLETGNTEAFF TGTGCCAGCAGCTTAGAGACGGGGAACACTGAAGCTTTCTTT
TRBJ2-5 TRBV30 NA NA CAWGKGGHEETQYF TGTGCCTGGGGGAAAGGGGGTCACGAAGAGACCCAGTACTTC
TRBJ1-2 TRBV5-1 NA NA CASSLSDSEGYTF TGCGCCAGCAGCTTGTCAGACTCCGAGGGCTACACCTTC
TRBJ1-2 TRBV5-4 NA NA CASSLAGNYGYTF TGTGCCAGCAGCTTAGCAGGAAACTATGGCTACACCTTC
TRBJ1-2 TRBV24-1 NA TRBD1 CATSEAPGQGNYGYTF TGTGCCACCAGTGAGGCCCCGGGACAGGGAAACTATGGCTACACCTTC
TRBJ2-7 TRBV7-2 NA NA CASSYGIRDEQYF TGTGCCAGCAGCTACGGTATTCGGGACGAGCAGTACTTC
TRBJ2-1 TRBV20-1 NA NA CSAGRASEQFF TGCAGTGCCGGCAGGGCGAGTGAGCAGTTCTTC
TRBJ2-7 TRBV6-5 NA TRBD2 CASRNRAGEDYEQYF TGTGCCAGCAGGAATCGGGCGGGAGAAGACTACGAGCAGTACTTC
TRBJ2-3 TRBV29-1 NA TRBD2 CSVGTSGNTDTQYF TGCAGCGTGGGGACTAGCGGAAACACAGATACGCAGTATTTT
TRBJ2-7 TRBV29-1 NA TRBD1 CSVGLGDRGRREQYF TGCAGCGTCGGCCTGGGGGACAGGGGGCGCCGAGAGCAGTACTTC